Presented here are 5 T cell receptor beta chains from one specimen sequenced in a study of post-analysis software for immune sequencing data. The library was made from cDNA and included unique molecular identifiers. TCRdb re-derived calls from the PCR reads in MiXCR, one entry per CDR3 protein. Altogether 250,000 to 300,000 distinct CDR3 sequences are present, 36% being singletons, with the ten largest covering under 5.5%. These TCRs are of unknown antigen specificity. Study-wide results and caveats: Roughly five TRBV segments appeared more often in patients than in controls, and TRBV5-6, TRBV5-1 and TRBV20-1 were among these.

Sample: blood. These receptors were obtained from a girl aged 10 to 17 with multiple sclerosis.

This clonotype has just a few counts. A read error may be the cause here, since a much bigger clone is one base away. CDR3 DNA: TGCAGTGCTAGAGGCCAGCAAGAGACCCAGTACTTC. Residues: CSARGQQETQYF. The J gene is TRBJ2-5, the V gene TRBV20-1; D remains ambiguous. There are 12 residues in the CDR3. With 1 base removed from V and 2 bases from J, the gap between germline ends came to 5 bases. Germline CDR1 reads DFQATT; CDR2 reads SNEGSKA (reference sequence).

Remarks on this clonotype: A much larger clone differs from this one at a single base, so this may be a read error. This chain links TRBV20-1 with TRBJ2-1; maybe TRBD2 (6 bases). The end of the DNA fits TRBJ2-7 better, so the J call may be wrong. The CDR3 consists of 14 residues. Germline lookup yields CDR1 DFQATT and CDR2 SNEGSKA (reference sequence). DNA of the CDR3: TGCAGTGCTAGAGACACGGGAGCCTACAATGAGCAGTACTTC. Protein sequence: CSARDTGAYNEQYF.

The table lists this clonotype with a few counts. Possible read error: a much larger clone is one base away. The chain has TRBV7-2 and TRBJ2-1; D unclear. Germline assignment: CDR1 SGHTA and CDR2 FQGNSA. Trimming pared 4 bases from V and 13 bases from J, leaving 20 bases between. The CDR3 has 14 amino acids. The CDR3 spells CASSSPSPGETQFF. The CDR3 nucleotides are TGTGCCAGCAGCTCCCCCTCCCCCGGAGAGACCCAGTTCTTC.

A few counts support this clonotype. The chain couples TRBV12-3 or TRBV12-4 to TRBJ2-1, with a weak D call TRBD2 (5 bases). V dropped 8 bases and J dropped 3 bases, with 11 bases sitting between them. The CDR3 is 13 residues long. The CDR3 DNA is TGTGCCAGCTCGAGCGGTGACTACAATGAGCAGTTCTTC. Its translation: CASSSGDYNEQFF.

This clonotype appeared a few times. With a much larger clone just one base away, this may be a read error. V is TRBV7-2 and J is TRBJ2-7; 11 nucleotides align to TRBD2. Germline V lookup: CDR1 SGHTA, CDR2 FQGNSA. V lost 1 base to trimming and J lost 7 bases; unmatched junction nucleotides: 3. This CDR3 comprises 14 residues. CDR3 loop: CASSLVAGGNEQYF. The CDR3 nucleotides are TGTGCCAGCAGCTTAGTAGCGGGAGGGAATGAGCAGTACTTC.